This T cell receptor (beta chain) was captured in a study of blood T cell repertoires in COVID-19. Background on the study: COVID-19 samples collected from the United States, Italy and Spain covered acute and convalescent phases. Sources were T cells, B-cell-depleted T cells, or PBMCs; the material itself was cDNA or gDNA.

The CDR3 covers 16 residues. Unmatched junction bases numbered 12, after V lost 7 bases and J lost 4 bases. Germline CDR1 and CDR2: MNHEY and SMNVEV (reference sequence). In the source study's methods: Estimation of nucleated cell counts was performed using reference gene primer amplification. Sequencing was performed with immunoSEQ multiplex PCR; in TCRdb, only in-frame clones are kept and a portion is missing. The DNA was the basis for D and trimming; V, J and clone size are from that table. The table has tens of thousands of clones, more than 70% seen once. V is TRBV27 and J is TRBJ2-1; 8 bases are shared with TRBD1. Sequenced: peripheral blood. The TCR comes from a woman of 80 years or more in a cohort sampled during active or convalescent COVID-19. This CDR3 reads CASTFSRTGLYNEQFF. In nucleotides, the CDR3 is TGTGCCAGCACCTTTTCCCGGACAGGGCTTTACAATGAGCAGTTCTTC.